The present T cell receptor beta chain was sequenced within a study of blood T cell repertoires in COVID-19. At the level of the study: In each case, the material was cDNA or gDNA derived from T cells, B-cell-depleted T cells, or PBMCs.

This clone was observed a few times. Original methodology: Amplification of reference gene primers was used by the study to estimate nucleated cell counts. Method: immunoSEQ multiplex PCR; TCRdb's copy keeps in-frame clones and lacks some. V, J and clone size derive from that table, while D and trimming were established from the DNA sequence. Among some 220,000 clones listed, about 83% were seen once. This CDR3 comprises 16 residues. Germline CDR1 is SNHLY and CDR2 is FYNNEI. Trimming removed 3 bases at V and 0 bases at J, with 9 bases between. Material for sequencing was peripheral blood. The receptor was derived from a young woman with COVID-19, enrolled during active disease. The rearrangement joins TRBV2 to TRBJ1-6; D ambiguous. The CDR3 bases are TGTGCCAGCAGTGACGGTCCCGACTCCTATAATTCACCCCTCCACTTT. It is translated as CASSDGPDSYNSPLHF.